This T cell receptor (beta chain) was documented in a study of beta chain features in type 1 diabetes. Background on the study: Healthy donors and patients had similar age, gender and cell yields.

Expressed TCRB transcripts were sequenced because the entire RNA isolate underwent reverse transcription. It was found that naive, central memory and regulatory T cell samples averaged around 3.5 million reads. Generated by immunoSEQ multiplex PCR, the TCRdb table keeps only in-frame clones and is missing some. The sample records approximately 160,000 clones, less than 9.5% being singletons. This clone was seen a handful of times. Its specificity is unknown. General study results and limits: Whether TCRB rearrangement is influenced by HLA type went unresolved here.

V lost 1 base and J 4 bases, leaving 13 bases between the germline ends. Germline V lookup: CDR1 KGHSH, CDR2 LQKENI. The CDR3 contains 15 residues. The TCR comes from a young woman in good health. This chain connects TRBV18 to TRBJ1-2, with D maybe TRBD1 (6 bases). Material: central memory CD4+ T cells from blood. For the CDR3, the DNA is TGTGCCAGCTCACCACAGAGGGGGAGCGGCTATGGCTACACCTTC. Encoded protein: CASSPQRGSGYGYTF.